Below, 3 T cell receptor beta chains from the same sample are listed, as sequenced in a study of T cell responses to AZD1222 COVID-19 vaccine. The data were produced by immunoSEQ multiplex PCR, yet TCRdb's version contains in-frame clones alone and is incomplete. The sample carries about 83,000 clones, around 89% recorded once. The input for sequencing was peripheral blood, taken on day 0 of MenACWY control vaccination. These receptors were taken from an adult in good health.

The J gene is TRBJ1-2, the V gene TRBV6-6; D is perhaps TRBD1 (6 bases). The V gene's germline CDR1 is MNHNY and CDR2 SVGAGI (reference sequence). This CDR3 has 16 amino acids. The ends were cut back, 2 bases at V and 2 bases at J, with 15 bases in the middle. The CDR3 spells CASSYGGTKQNYGYTF. The CDR3 region has the DNA TGTGCCAGCAGTTACGGCGGGACAAAACAAAACTATGGCTACACCTTC.

CDR3 amino acids: CSQTWWFEPQHF. In DNA, the CDR3 is TGCAGCCAGACCTGGTGGTTCGAGCCCCAGCATTTT. The chain employs TRBV29-1 and TRBJ1-5; D ambiguous. The CDR3 extends over 12 amino acids. Trimming stripped 8 bases from V and 8 bases from J, with 16 bases between. CDR1 and CDR2 (germline): SQVTM, ANQGSEA.

The genes are TRBV4-1 and TRBJ2-2; D unclear. The germline V gene has CDR1 MGHRA and CDR2 YSYEKL. Trimming cost V 0 bases and J 0 bases, with 14 bases left between them. This CDR3 spans 18 amino acids. CDR3 residues: CASSQESGRAPNTGELFF. The CDR3 DNA reads TGCGCCAGCAGCCAAGAGTCGGGTAGGGCACCGAACACCGGGGAGCTGTTTTTT.